This entry features one TCR beta chain sequence. V dropped 7 bases and J dropped 0 bases, with 16 bases sitting between them. Germline lookup yields CDR1 LNHDA and CDR2 SQIVND (reference sequence). CDR3 length: 16 residues. This record belongs to a study of blood T cell repertoires in COVID-19. Overall study: T cells, B-cell-depleted T cells, or PBMCs supplied cDNA or gDNA.

In the original workflow: Reference gene primer amplification yielded estimated nucleated cell counts. Clones were sequenced by immunoSEQ multiplex PCR, and TCRdb holds only the in-frame ones, with some missing. That table gives V, J and clone size, and the DNA gave D and trimming. The data show roughly 68,000 clones, 80% to 85% seen once. V and J are TRBV19 and TRBJ1-5, with no clear D. The source is a man aged 50 or older with active COVID-19. The sequencing input was peripheral blood. CDR3 region: CASTPTFVASNQPQHF. In nucleotides, the CDR3 is TGTGCCAGTACCCCGACTTTCGTAGCTAGCAATCAGCCCCAGCATTTT.